Listed here are 22 T cell receptor beta chains from one sample, sequenced in a study of T cells in Graves' hyperthyroidism and ophthalmopathy. Amplified TCR beta CDR3 regions came from RNA transcripts. An initial round of RT-PCR targeting the TCR CDR3 relied on the HTBI primer set. TCRdb used MiXCR to reprocess the multiplex PCR reads, holding one entry per CDR3 protein. This table has around 600,000 distinct CDR3 sequences, 45% appearing once. The material sequenced was peripheral blood or thyroid tissue (not recorded which). Receptor source: an adult man with Graves' disease, either hyperthyroidism or ophthalmopathy (not recorded which).

V and J are TRBV2 and TRBJ1-5; 7 nucleotides line up with TRBD1. V lost 4 bases to trimming and J lost 7 bases; unmatched junction nucleotides: 7. Germline V gene sequence: CDR1 SNHLY, CDR2 FYNNEI. The CDR3 sequence is 14 residues long. Here the CDR3 DNA reads TGTGCCAGCAGTGGAGACAGGGATCGACAGCCCCAGCATTTT. Amino acids: CASSGDRDRQPQHF.

The chain links TRBV7-9 to TRBJ2-5, with TRBD2 identical over 15 bases. The V and J ends lost 3 bases and 0 bases, in that order; junction bases with no gene match: 2. The length of the CDR3 is 17 residues. Germline CDR1 is SEHNR and CDR2 is FQNEAQ (reference sequence). CDR3 sequence reads: CASSFGTSGRYQETQYF. CDR3 coding DNA: TGTGCCAGCAGCTTCGGGACTAGCGGGAGGTACCAAGAGACCCAGTACTTC.

There are a few counts of this clonotype. The CDR3 sequence is CASSIDRGLSTGELFF. CDR3 DNA sequence: TGTGCCAGTAGTATAGATCGGGGGCTCAGCACCGGGGAGCTGTTTTTT. The genes are TRBV19 and TRBJ2-2, with D tentatively TRBD1 or TRBD2 (6 bases each). V dropped 0 bases and J dropped 4 bases, with 12 bases sitting between them. The CDR3 contains 16 residues. CDR1 is LNHDA, CDR2 SQIVND, per germline (reference sequence). The complete variable domain, with remaining parts taken from reference TRBV19 and TRBJ2-2, reads DGGITQSPKYLFRKEGQNVTLSCEQNLNHDAMYWYRQDPGQGLRLIYYSQIVNDFQKGDIAEGYSVSREKKESFPLTVTSAQKNPTAFYLCASSIDRGLSTGELFFGEGSRLTVL.

In this sample, this clonotype turned up many times. The chain links TRBV2 to TRBJ1-5, with D perhaps TRBD1 (5 bases). The CDR3 runs 14 residues. Trimming took 6 bases from V and 7 from J, leaving 16 bases between them. CDR1 and CDR2 from the germline V gene are SNHLY and FYNNEI. The CDR3, as DNA: TGTGCCAGCAGGACCGAGGGGTATCGACAGCCCCAGCATTTT. Its translation: CASRTEGYRQPQHF. The full variable domain, its missing parts supplied by reference TRBV2 and TRBJ1-5, is EPEVTQTPSHQVTQMGQEVILRCVPISNHLYFYWYRQILGQKVEFLVSFYNNEISEKSEIFDDQFSVERPDGSNFTLKIRSTKLEDSAMYFCASRTEGYRQPQHFGDGTRLSIL.

This clonotype was detected ten times or more. The V gene is TRBV11-2, the J gene TRBJ2-7; 10 bases agree with TRBD2. The germline gives CDR1 SGHAT, CDR2 FQNNGV. The CDR3 sequence is 15 residues long. The junction had 2 bases not matched to a gene; V was cut back by 0 bases and J by 3 bases. In DNA form, the CDR3 reads TGTGCCAGCAGCTTAGAACTAGCGGGATTCTACGAGCAGTACTTC. Amino acid sequence: CASSLELAGFYEQYF. The full variable domain, with the rest looked up from reference TRBV11-2 and TRBJ2-7, is EAGVAQSPRYKIIEKRQSVAFWCNPISGHATLYWYQQILGQGPKLLIQFQNNGVVDDSQLPKDRFSAERLKGVDSTLKIQPAKLEDSAVYLCASSLELAGFYEQYFGPGTRLTVT.

CDR3 protein: CASNLVTGGPDGYTF. CDR3 in DNA: TGTGCCAGCAACTTAGTAACAGGGGGCCCAGATGGCTACACCTTC. This chain links TRBV2 with TRBJ1-2, with 9 bases matching TRBD1. Per the germline V gene, CDR1 is SNHLY and CDR2 is FYNNEI. This CDR3 comprises 15 residues. Losses at the gene ends were 7 bases for V and 6 bases for J; bases not matched to a gene: 12.

This chain connects TRBV6-1 to TRBJ1-1; 8 bases map to TRBD1. Germline V gene data show CDR1 as MNHNS and CDR2 as SASEGT. Trimming took 4 bases from V and 3 from J; bases not matched to a gene: 4. The CDR3 spans 14 residues. CDR3 amino acids: CASSADRGHTEAFF. The CDR3 DNA sequence: TGTGCCAGCAGTGCCGACAGGGGCCACACTGAAGCTTTCTTT.

This clonotype has ten or more counts. The J gene is TRBJ1-6, the V gene TRBV9, with unresolved D. CDR3 length: 13 amino acids. V dropped 7 bases and J dropped 5 bases, with 10 bases sitting between them. Germline CDR1 SGDLS, CDR2 YYNGEE. CDR3 DNA: TGTGCCAGCGGAGGAGGGAATAATTCACCCCTCCACTTT. This encodes CASGGGNNSPLHF.

The chain couples TRBV7-3 to TRBJ2-7; D call uncertain. Germline CDR1 SGHTA, CDR2 FQGTGA. The V and J ends lost 3 bases and 7 bases respectively, with 10 bases between them. The CDR3 length is 12 residues. The CDR3 region has the DNA TGTGCCAGCAGCTTTTGGGTCGAGGAGCAGTACTTC. Its protein product is CASSFWVEEQYF.

This clonotype was picked up a small number of times. The rearrangement joins TRBV12-3 or TRBV12-4 to TRBJ1-2; TRBD1 agrees at 9 bases. This CDR3 comprises 14 residues. V shed 8 bases and J 5 bases; nucleotides not matched to a gene: 9. The CDR3 spells CASQEGQGRYGYTF. DNA for the CDR3: TGTGCCAGCCAAGAGGGACAGGGCCGGTATGGCTACACCTTC.

This clonotype was seen ten or more times. The chain recombines TRBV29-1 with TRBJ1-6; 11 bases are shared with TRBD1. The CDR3 runs 13 residues. V lost 6 bases to trimming and J lost 5 bases; unmatched junction nucleotides: 0. Germline CDR1 reads SQVTM; CDR2 reads ANQGSEA. CDR3: CSVGQGDNSPLHF. In DNA form, the CDR3 reads TGCAGCGTGGGACAGGGGGATAATTCACCCCTCCACTTT.

Points on this clonotype: Here the CDR3 omits its conserved ending phenylalanine or tryptophan, so a read error is the likely source. This rearrangement joins TRBV25-1 to TRBJ2-1; D not resolved. Trimming removed 1 base from V and 6 bases from J, with 4 bases in between. This CDR3 is 12 amino acids long. Germline CDR1 and CDR2: MGHDK and SYGVNS. The CDR3 sequence is CASSEWGNEQFL. Written as DNA, the CDR3 is TGTGCCAGCAGTGAATGGGGCAATGAGCAGTTCCTC.

Notes on this clonotype: A read error is possible here, since a much larger clone lies one base away. The rearrangement links TRBV11-2 to TRBJ1-5; D possibly corresponds to TRBD1 (5 bases). The CDR3 is made up of 14 amino acids. Per germline, CDR1 SGHAT and CDR2 FQNNGV. V lost 4 bases and J 4 bases, leaving 11 bases between the germline ends. The CDR3 sequence: CASSSREGNQPQHF. Written as DNA, the CDR3 is TGTGCCAGCAGCTCACGAGAGGGGAATCAGCCCCAGCATTTT. Complete variable domain (other parts from reference TRBV11-2 and TRBJ1-5): EAGVAQSPRYKIIEKRQSVAFWCNPISGHATLYWYQQILGQGPKLLIQFQNNGVVDDSQLPKDRFSAERLKGVDSTLKIQPAKLEDSAVYLCASSSREGNQPQHFGDGTRLSIL.

The rearrangement uses TRBV11-2 and TRBJ2-3; TRBD2 matches 8 bases. Germline V gene sequence: CDR1 SGHAT, CDR2 FQNNGV. V dropped 5 bases and J dropped 2; count of bases not matched to a gene: 6. The CDR3 has 15 amino acids. CDR3 DNA: TGTGCCAGCAGCGGCCGGCGGGGGGCCACAGATACGCAGTATTTT. Protein: CASSGRRGATDTQYF.

This clonotype was recorded at least ten times. The chain's CDR3 is CASSLDVANEQYF. In nucleotides, the CDR3 is TGTGCCAGCAGCTTAGATGTAGCGAACGAGCAGTACTTC. The gene calls are TRBV7-2 and TRBJ2-7; a possible D gene is TRBD2 (5 bases). The length of the CDR3 is 13 residues. Trimming took off 1 base at V and 5 bases at J, with 9 bases between the two ends. CDR1 and CDR2 from the germline V gene are SGHTA and FQGNSA.

The CDR3 loop is CSSFHRERETQYF. The CDR3 DNA reads as TGCAGCAGTTTTCACAGGGAGAGGGAGACCCAGTACTTC. The chain has TRBV29-1 and TRBJ2-5; possible D gene TRBD1, 6 bases. The CDR3 has 13 amino acids. CDR1 and CDR2 (germline): SQVTM, ANQGSEA. The V gene lost 8 bases and the J gene lost 5 bases, with 18 bases spanning the gap.

The rearrangement links TRBV29-1 to TRBJ1-4; D ambiguous. This CDR3 is built from 12 residues. V was clipped by 7 bases and J by 7 bases, with 13 bases between them. Germline assignment: CDR1 SQVTM and CDR2 ANQGSEA. This CDR3 is CSAEGRGEKLFF. The CDR3 DNA reads as TGCAGCGCGGAGGGTCGGGGTGAAAAACTGTTTTTT.

The chain links TRBV6-1 to TRBJ1-4; 11 bases line up with TRBD1. Germline CDR1 is MNHNS and CDR2 is SASEGT. After removal of 5 bases from V and 6 bases from J, the junction contained 5 bases not matched to a gene. The CDR3 has 15 residues. The CDR3 sequence: CASSYGTGGDEKLFF. The CDR3 bases are TGTGCCAGCAGTTACGGGACAGGGGGAGATGAAAAACTGTTTTTT.

This clonotype appeared a single time. The J gene is TRBJ1-2, the V gene TRBV4-2; 9 nucleotides match TRBD1. The CDR3 totals 14 residues. Germline CDR1 reads LGHNA; CDR2 reads YNFKEQ. J gave up 7 bases and V 0 bases, and 3 bases lay outside the gene matches. CDR3 protein: CASSQEGQGFGYTF. The CDR3 DNA is TGTGCCAGCAGCCAAGAGGGACAGGGATTTGGCTACACCTTC.

This clonotype was detected many times. The chain joins TRBV10-3 to TRBJ1-4; D is undetermined. This CDR3 contains 13 residues. The germline V gene has CDR1 ENHRY and CDR2 SYGVKD. V was trimmed by 2 bases and J by 7 bases, leaving 8 bases between them. The CDR3 spells CAISEMWGEKLFF. CDR3 DNA: TGTGCCATCAGTGAGATGTGGGGTGAAAAACTGTTTTTT.

The sample holds many counts of this clonotype. The chain has TRBV6-1 and TRBJ1-2; 9 bases match TRBD1. The CDR3 is 14 amino acids. J lost 2 bases, V lost 6 bases, and 4 bases had no gene match. Germline CDR1 reads MNHNS; CDR2 reads SASEGT. The CDR3 is CASRPGTGNYGYTF. Here the CDR3 DNA reads TGTGCCAGCAGACCCGGGACAGGGAACTATGGCTACACCTTC.

This clonotype came up a few times. The chain couples TRBV9 to TRBJ1-6, with D tentatively TRBD1 (5 bases). Germline CDR1 SGDLS, CDR2 YYNGEE. The CDR3 has 13 residues. With 2 bases removed from V and 7 bases from J, the gap between germline ends came to 7 bases. Here the CDR3 reads CASSVGTNSPLHF. The CDR3 DNA follows: TGTGCCAGCAGCGTCGGGACGAATTCACCCCTCCACTTT.